The clone carrying this T cell receptor (beta chain) was found a few times. The sample belongs to a study of T-cell memory formation after mild COVID-19. The V end was cut by 6 bases, the J end by 3 bases, with 5 bases between. This CDR3 is built from 12 residues. Per the germline V gene, CDR1 is MNHEY and CDR2 is SVGAGI. 5'RACE, which relied on constant-segment primers, yielded TCR alpha and TCR beta cDNA libraries carrying sample barcodes and UMIs. TCRdb recomputed calls from the 5' RACE reads with MiXCR, one row per CDR3 protein. The sample contains hundreds of thousands of distinct CDR3 sequences, roughly a fifth of which appear only once.

The TCR sequence derives from a man aged 18 to 29 who had mild COVID-19 (a few samples of this study predate the infection). Cell type and time point are not known. This chain connects TRBV6-5 to TRBJ2-2; the D is unclear. Material for sequencing was PBMCs or a T cell subset sorted from them (not recorded which). CDR3 bases: TGTGCCAGCAGACGGGACACCGGGGAGCTGTTTTTT. It encodes CASRRDTGELFF.